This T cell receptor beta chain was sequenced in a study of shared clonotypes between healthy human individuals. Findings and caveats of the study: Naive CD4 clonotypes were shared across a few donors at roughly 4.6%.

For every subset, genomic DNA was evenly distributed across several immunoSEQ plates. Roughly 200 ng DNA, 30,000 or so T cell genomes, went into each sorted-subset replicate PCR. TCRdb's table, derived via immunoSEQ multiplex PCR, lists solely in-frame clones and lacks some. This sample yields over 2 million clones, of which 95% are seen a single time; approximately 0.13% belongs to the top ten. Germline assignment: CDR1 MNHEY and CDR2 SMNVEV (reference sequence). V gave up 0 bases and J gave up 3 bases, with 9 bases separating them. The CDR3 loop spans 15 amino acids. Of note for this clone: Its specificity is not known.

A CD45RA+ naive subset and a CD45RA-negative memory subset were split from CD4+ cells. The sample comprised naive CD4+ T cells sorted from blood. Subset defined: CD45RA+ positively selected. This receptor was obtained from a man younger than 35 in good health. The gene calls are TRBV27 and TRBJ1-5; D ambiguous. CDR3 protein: CASSLSRDTNQPQHF. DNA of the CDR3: TGTGCCAGCAGTTTATCTCGCGATACCAATCAGCCCCAGCATTTT.